This entry lists 8 T cell receptor beta chains sequenced from one sample in a study of shared clonotypes between healthy human individuals (TCRdb year 2020). The library was produced with the immunoSEQ multiplex PCR assay. Sourced from immuneACCESS, this table was stored by TCRdb with only in-frame sequences that have V and J called. A share of the clones is absent; for the studies checked, an unresolved V gene accounts for under half, and the remainder has no known explanation. This sample gives over 1.4 million clones in total; about 96% of them show up just once. Roughly 1.2% of the sample is taken by the ten largest. The sequenced material came from naive CD4+ T cells sorted from blood. What the cell subset or site label conveys for this sample: CD45RA+ positively selected. Receptor source: a man aged 25-40 years in good health.

The chain links TRBV29-1 to TRBJ2-5; TRBD2 matches at 7 bases. Germline CDR1 is SQVTM and CDR2 is ANQGSEA. The J segment lost 5 bases and the V segment lost 3 bases, leaving 6 bases of the junction unmatched. This CDR3 comprises 13 residues. The CDR3 loop reads CSVDRGVRETQYF. In DNA, the CDR3 is TGCAGCGTTGATCGGGGGGTGCGGGAGACCCAGTACTTC.

As concerns this clone: Other DNA sequences in the sample encode the same CDR3. The V call is TRBV20-1, the J call TRBJ1-2; D is unclear. The CDR3 length is 11 residues. The V end was cut by 5 bases, the J end by 5 bases, with 9 bases between. Germline V CDR1 and CDR2: DFQATT, SNEGSKA (reference sequence). The CDR3 loop reads CSALAGYGYTF. DNA of the CDR3: TGCAGTGCTTTGGCGGGTTATGGCTACACCTTC.

As DNA, the CDR3 is TGTGCCAGCAGCCGTAACTCCGCCGCCAGCACAGATACGCAGTATTTT. Its protein is CASSRNSAASTDTQYF. This rearrangement joins TRBV7-2 to TRBJ2-3; D is unresolved. Trimming removed 5 bases from V and 0 bases from J, with 15 bases in between. The CDR3 has 16 residues. CDR1 is SGHTA and CDR2 is FQGNSA in the germline V gene.

This clone occurred once. The chain uses TRBV7-2 and TRBJ2-2; no reliable D call. The V end lost 9 bases, the J end lost 6 bases, and 17 bases lay between the germline ends. The CDR3 sequence is 14 residues long. Germline CDR1 and CDR2: SGHTA and FQGNSA. The CDR3 bases are TGTGCCAGTTCGGAGTCGTATGGGGCCGGGGAGCTGTTTTTT. Translated, it gives CASSESYGAGELFF.

This clone was counted a single time. The chain uses TRBV5-1 and TRBJ2-5, with unresolved D. V was pared by 4 bases and J by 7 bases, with 14 bases between. Germline assignment: CDR1 SGHRS and CDR2 YFSETQ. The CDR3 length is 13 residues. The CDR3 protein is CASSREPEGTQYF. The CDR3 DNA follows: TGCGCCAGCAGCAGGGAACCCGAAGGGACCCAGTACTTC.

In its sample, this clone was seen once. The CDR3 loop is CASSAGTSGTSSYNEQFF. The DNA for the CDR3 is TGTGCCAGCAGCGCTGGGACTAGCGGAACTAGCTCCTACAATGAGCAGTTCTTC. The chain recombines TRBV9 with TRBJ2-1; 11 bases agree with TRBD2. The trim removed 3 bases at V and 0 bases at J, leaving 8 bases unmatched. Looked up from germline, CDR1 is SGDLS and CDR2 is YYNGEE. The CDR3 contains 18 residues.

The rearrangement uses TRBV10-3 and TRBJ2-2; TRBD1 aligns across 10 bases. The CDR3 is made up of 14 amino acids. The germline V gene has CDR1 ENHRY and CDR2 SYGVKD. The V segment lost 6 bases and the J segment 6 bases; nucleotides outside the gene matches: 4. CDR3 nucleotides: TGTGCCATCAGGGATGGACAGGGGGCCGGGGAGCTGTTTTTT. Translated: CAIRDGQGAGELFF.

The chain carries TRBV6-1 and TRBJ2-1; D is unclear. The V gene's germline CDR1 is MNHNS and CDR2 SASEGT. The CDR3 contains 15 residues. V was clipped by 6 bases and J by 0 bases, with 12 bases between them. The CDR3 DNA is TGTGCCAGCAGGGGTGGGGTAAGCTCCTACAATGAGCAGTTCTTC. Protein product: CASRGGVSSYNEQFF.